The 5 T cell receptor beta chains reported below all come from one sample, sequenced in a study of T-cell reconstitution after alpha-beta-depleted transplantation in children. The authors prepared the TCRbeta library with unique molecular identifiers. Each CDR3 protein gets one entry after TCRdb re-called the PCR reads with MiXCR. The table records 540,000 or so distinct CDR3 sequences, under 30% of them present only once. The sample consisted of PBMCs, mostly from graft donor cells, taken 360 days after TCRalphabeta/CD19-depleted stem cell transplant. These receptors originate from a boy in the first two years of life who had a stem cell transplant for acute myeloid leukemia, so the T cells may come from the graft donor.

The chain joins TRBV12-3 or TRBV12-4 to TRBJ2-2, with no clear D. The CDR3 contains 13 residues. V lost 2 bases to trimming and J lost 5 bases, with 6 bases between them. CDR3 protein: CASSLSRTGELFF. CDR3 bases: TGTGCCAGCAGTTTAAGTCGAACCGGGGAGCTGTTTTTT.

V gene TRBV7-3 combines with J gene TRBJ1-2, with D perhaps matching TRBD1 (6 bases). With 5 bases removed from V and 8 bases from J, the gap between germline ends came to 18 bases. This CDR3 has 14 amino acids. Germline CDR1 reads SGHTA; CDR2 reads FQGTGA. The CDR3 region has the DNA TGTGCCAGCAGCCCGATGGCAACAGGGCACGGCTACACCTTC. Amino acids: CASSPMATGHGYTF.

The rearrangement links TRBV7-9 to TRBJ2-1, with 7 positions matching TRBD2. Germline loops: CDR1 SEHNR, CDR2 FQNEAQ (reference sequence). J gave up 6 bases and V 5 bases, and 10 bases lay outside the gene matches. There are 15 residues in the CDR3. The CDR3 nucleotides are TGTGCCAGCAGCCCCTCTAGCGGAGATGTCAATGAGCAGTTCTTC. Protein sequence: CASSPSSGDVNEQFF.

J is TRBJ2-7 and V is TRBV6-1; D remains unclear. The germline CDR1 and CDR2 sequences are MNHNS and SASEGT. This CDR3 comprises 13 residues. V lost 3 bases and J lost 5, with 11 bases in between. This chain's CDR3 is CASSESDGDEQYV. In DNA form, the CDR3 reads TGTGCCAGCAGTGAGAGTGACGGAGACGAGCAGTACGTC.

The chain recombines TRBV6-1 with TRBJ2-5, with D possibly matching TRBD1 (6 bases). This CDR3 region has 17 residues. Trimming cost V 6 bases and J 1 base, with 21 bases left between them. Germline V gene data show CDR1 as MNHNS and CDR2 as SASEGT. The CDR3 DNA reads as TGTGCCAGCAGGGGCTACCCCCGGGACAAGTTCCAAGAGACCCAGTACTTC. Translated: CASRGYPRDKFQETQYF.